A single sample is the source of the 29 T cell receptor beta chains below, sequenced in a study of shared clonotypes between healthy human individuals. Data came from immunoSEQ multiplex PCR; TCRdb stores just in-frame clones and leaves some out. The sample includes some 680,000 clones, roughly 72% seen only once; the top ten take around 2%. Sequenced material: memory CD4+ T cells sorted from blood. Subset described: CD45RA-negative fraction. These receptors came from a woman aged 25-40 years in good health.

V usage is TRBV5-1 and J usage is TRBJ2-7, with TRBD1 identical over 7 bases. The CDR3 runs 14 residues. V was pared by 4 bases and J by 3 bases, with 7 bases of the junction left unmatched. From germline, CDR1 is SGHRS and CDR2 YFSETQ. CDR3 region: CASSPRDSSYEQYF. CDR3 coding DNA: TGCGCCAGCAGCCCGAGGGACAGCAGCTACGAGCAGTACTTC. The full variable domain, in which reference TRBV5-1 and TRBJ2-7 provide the parts outside the CDR3, is KAGVTQTPRYLIKTRGQQVTLSCSPISGHRSVSWYQQTPGQGLQFLFEYFSETQRNKGNFPGRFSGRQFSNSRSEMNVSTLELGDSALYLCASSPRDSSYEQYFGPGTRLTVT.

The genes are TRBV5-5 and TRBJ2-2; D is unresolved. Germline V gene data show CDR1 as SGHKS and CDR2 as YYEKEE (reference sequence). V lost 5 bases to trimming and J lost 0 bases, with 5 bases between them. The CDR3 length is 13 residues. In nucleotides, the CDR3 is TGTGCCAGCAGTAATACGAACACCGGGGAGCTGTTTTTT. Protein sequence: CASSNTNTGELFF. The variable domain in full, completed from reference TRBV5-5 and TRBJ2-2, reads DAGVTQSPTHLIKTRGQQVTLRCSPISGHKSVSWYQQVLGQGPQFIFQYYEKEERGRGNFPDRFSARQFPNYSSELNVNALLLGDSALYLCASSNTNTGELFFGEGSRLTVL.

In this sample, this clone turned up a few times. The chain combines TRBV7-2 with TRBJ2-5; the D gene is possibly TRBD1 (5 bases). Germline V lookup: CDR1 SGHTA, CDR2 FQGNSA. The CDR3 consists of 15 residues. V lost 1 base, J lost 1 base, and 10 bases lay in between. CDR3 DNA sequence: TGTGCCAGCAGCTTAGTCGACAGACCCCAAGAGACCCAGTACTTC. It specifies CASSLVDRPQETQYF.

As DNA, the CDR3 is TGTGCCAGCAGCCGACCCGGGACAGGGGAGACCCAGTACTTC. Translating it yields CASSRPGTGETQYF. The chain couples TRBV11-1 to TRBJ2-5, with TRBD1 identical over 9 bases. The ends lost 5 bases at V and 5 bases at J; junction bases unmatched: 6. The CDR3 contains 14 residues. The germline V gene has CDR1 SGHAT and CDR2 FQDESV (reference sequence). The full variable domain, in which reference TRBV11-1 and TRBJ2-5 provide the parts outside the CDR3, is EAEVAQSPRYKITEKSQAVAFWCDPISGHATLYWYRQILGQGPELLVQFQDESVVDDSQLPKDRFSAERLKGVDSTLKIQPAELGDSAMYLCASSRPGTGETQYFGPGTRLLVL.

This clone turned up a few times. Within the sample, other DNA sequences also encode this same CDR3. The rearrangement uses TRBV28 and TRBJ2-7; no clear D. This CDR3 has 11 amino acids. The V gene's germline CDR1 is MDHEN and CDR2 SYDVKM. The V and J ends lost 6 bases and 4 bases respectively, with 7 bases between them. In DNA, the CDR3 is TGTGCCAGCAGCAGATTATACGAGCAGTACTTC. It is translated as CASSRLYEQYF.

The chain recombines TRBV5-1 with TRBJ2-2; TRBD2 might be the D (5 bases). V was shortened by 3 bases and J by 1 base, with 7 bases between the two germline ends. The V gene's germline CDR1 is SGHRS and CDR2 YFSETQ. CDR3 length: 14 amino acids. CDR3 in amino acids: CASSYEGNTGELFF. The CDR3 nucleotides are TGCGCCAGCAGCTATGAGGGGAACACCGGGGAGCTGTTTTTT.

The gene calls are TRBV10-2 and TRBJ2-5, with D uncertain. CDR3 length equals 12 residues. Looked up from germline, CDR1 is WSHSY and CDR2 is SAAADI. Trimming took off 6 bases at V and 1 base at J, with 6 bases between the two ends. The CDR3 coding sequence is TGCGCCAGCAGGTGGGGCCAAGAGACCCAGTACTTC. Amino acid sequence: CASRWGQETQYF.

The chain is built from TRBV7-6 and TRBJ1-1; 10 bases line up with TRBD1. The CDR3 spans 19 residues. Germline V gene lookup returns CDR1 SGHVS and CDR2 FNYEAQ. With 5 bases clipped from V and 3 bases from J, the junction kept 18 bases outside the gene matches. CDR3 coding DNA: TGTGCCAGCAGCCACCAACTCGGCGGACAGGGGGTCTCGCACACTGAAGCTTTCTTT. It encodes CASSHQLGGQGVSHTEAFF. The full variable domain, completed using reference TRBV7-6 and TRBJ1-1, is GAGVSQSPRYKVTKRGQDVALRCDPISGHVSLYWYRQALGQGPEFLTYFNYEAQQDKSGLPNDRFSAERPEGSISTLTIQRTEQRDSAMYRCASSHQLGGQGVSHTEAFFGQGTRLTVV.

About this clone: At one end the junction does not follow the germline gene, possibly because of a read error. This sample includes further DNA sequences coding for the same CDR3. The chain is built from TRBV5-4 and TRBJ2-1; 9 bases match TRBD1. CDR3 length: 15 residues. Per germline, CDR1 SGHNT and CDR2 YYREEE (reference sequence). The CDR3 loop reads CASSPGQGSYNEQFF. The CDR3 region has the DNA TGTGCCAGCAGCCCGGGACAGGGTTCCTATAATGAGCAGTTCTTC.

V is TRBV2 and J is TRBJ2-6, with 11 bases matching TRBD1. V shed 5 bases and J 7 bases; nucleotides not matched to a gene: 10. CDR3 length: 17 amino acids. CDR1 is SNHLY and CDR2 is FYNNEI in the germline V gene. CDR3 nucleotides: TGTGCCAGCAGTAAGGGACAGGGGGGCGTCGTCGCCAACGTCCTGACTTTC. This codes for CASSKGQGGVVANVLTF. Full variable domain (missing parts from reference TRBV2 and TRBJ2-6): EPEVTQTPSHQVTQMGQEVILRCVPISNHLYFYWYRQILGQKVEFLVSFYNNEISEKSEIFDDQFSVERPDGSNFTLKIRSTKLEDSAMYFCASSKGQGGVVANVLTFGAGSRLTVL.

The CDR3 region has the DNA TGTGCCAGCAGCTTCGTCGGTGGGCTAGGCGAAAAACTGTTTTTT. It yields the protein CASSFVGGLGEKLFF. V and J are TRBV6-5 and TRBJ1-4; the D is unclear. CDR3 size: 15 residues. Trimming stripped 6 bases from V and 8 bases from J, with 19 bases between. Per germline, CDR1 MNHEY and CDR2 SVGAGI.

J is TRBJ2-2 and V is TRBV19; 12 positions match TRBD1. CDR3 length: 16 amino acids. V lost 1 base, J lost 7 bases, and 4 bases stayed unmatched. The germline V gene encodes CDR1 LNHDA and CDR2 SQIVND (reference sequence). This CDR3 reads CASSIGGQGAGGELFF. CDR3 sequence (DNA): TGTGCCAGTAGTATAGGGGGACAGGGGGCTGGCGGGGAGCTGTTTTTT.

V usage is TRBV7-9 and J usage is TRBJ1-4, with unresolved D. The V gene lost 2 bases and the J gene lost 0 bases, with 4 bases spanning the gap. Per the germline V gene, CDR1 is SEHNR and CDR2 is FQNEAQ (reference sequence). The CDR3 runs 14 residues. This chain's CDR3 is CASSLLATNEKLFF. The CDR3 bases are TGTGCCAGCAGCTTACTTGCAACTAATGAAAAACTGTTTTTT.

On this clone itself: One end of the junction does not line up with germline, which may come from a read error. This chain joins TRBV4-2 and TRBJ2-1; the match to TRBD2 covers 7 bases. Germline CDR1 is LGHNA and CDR2 is YNFKEQ. CDR3 size: 13 residues. For the CDR3, the DNA is TGTGCCAGCGGCCAGCGGGAACTGGGTGAGCAGTTCTTC. This encodes CASGQRELGEQFF.

The rearrangement uses TRBV7-2 and TRBJ2-3; D possibly corresponds to TRBD2 (6 bases). The germline V gene has CDR1 SGHTA and CDR2 FQGNSA. V lost 4 bases to trimming and J lost 7 bases, with 18 bases between them. The CDR3 has 15 amino acids. CDR3 nucleotides: TGTGCCAGCAGCTCGGGGACTCTCCCTCCATATACGCAGTATTTT. Its translation is CASSSGTLPPYTQYF. The full variable domain, with the rest looked up from reference TRBV7-2 and TRBJ2-3, is GAGVSQSPSNKVTEKGKDVELRCDPISGHTALYWYRQSLGQGLEFLIYFQGNSAPDKSGLPSDRFSAERTGGSVSTLTIQRTQQEDSAVYLCASSSGTLPPYTQYFGPGTRLTVL.

This clone showed up just a few times. The chain uses TRBV5-4 and TRBJ2-3; 7 bases align to TRBD2. This CDR3 contains 15 residues. Germline-derived CDR1 and CDR2 are SGHNT and YYREEE (reference sequence). The ends lost 0 bases at V and 2 bases at J; junction bases unmatched: 3. CDR3 sequence: CASSLDTSVTDTQYF. In DNA form, the CDR3 reads TGTGCCAGCAGCTTGGATACTAGCGTCACAGATACGCAGTATTTT. The entire variable domain, with the rest obtained from reference TRBV5-4 and TRBJ2-3, is as follows: ETGVTQSPTHLIKTRGQQVTLRCSSQSGHNTVSWYQQALGQGPQFIFQYYREEENGRGNFPPRFSGLQFPNYSSELNVNALELDDSALYLCASSLDTSVTDTQYFGPGTRLTVL.

About this clone: Other DNA sequences in this sample translate to the same CDR3. The V gene is TRBV5-1, the J gene TRBJ2-1, with D unclear. Germline values: CDR1 SGHRS, CDR2 YFSETQ. The V end lost 1 base, the J end lost 1 base, and 9 bases lay between the germline ends. The CDR3 length is 15 residues. The DNA of the CDR3 is TGCGCCAGCAGCTTGAGTTCGGCTTCCTACAATGAGCAGTTCTTC. Protein product: CASSLSSASYNEQFF. Supplemented by reference TRBV5-1 and TRBJ2-1, the full variable domain reads KAGVTQTPRYLIKTRGQQVTLSCSPISGHRSVSWYQQTPGQGLQFLFEYFSETQRNKGNFPGRFSGRQFSNSRSEMNVSTLELGDSALYLCASSLSSASYNEQFFGPGTRLTVL.

The V and J genes are TRBV27 and TRBJ2-7; D might be TRBD1 or TRBD2, each matching 6 bases. The V and J ends lost 6 bases and 3 bases respectively, with 15 bases between them. This CDR3 has 14 amino acids. Germline assignment: CDR1 MNHEY and CDR2 SMNVEV (reference sequence). CDR3 loop: CASRRGHRVYEQYF. CDR3 DNA sequence: TGTGCCAGCAGACGGGGGCACCGAGTCTACGAGCAGTACTTC.

The chain recombines TRBV15 with TRBJ1-5; D is possibly TRBD1 (5 bases). V was shortened by 0 bases and J by 2 bases, with 8 bases between the two germline ends. The CDR3 loop spans 15 amino acids. Germline loops: CDR1 LNHNV, CDR2 YYDKDF (reference sequence). CDR3 coding DNA: TGTGCCACCAGCAGAGACAGGGCGGGCAATCAGCCCCAGCATTTT. Amino acids: CATSRDRAGNQPQHF.

The chain couples TRBV28 to TRBJ2-3, with 11 nucleotides matching TRBD2. Unmatched junction bases numbered 10, after V lost 5 bases and J lost 6 bases. The CDR3 covers 16 residues. The V gene's germline CDR1 is MDHEN and CDR2 SYDVKM. This chain's CDR3 is CASSTTLGLAVDTQYF. In nucleotides, the CDR3 is TGTGCCAGCAGTACCACCCTGGGACTAGCGGTCGATACGCAGTATTTT.

The chain couples TRBV29-1 to TRBJ2-5; D might be TRBD1 (6 bases). TRBJ2-7 explains the end of the DNA better; the J call may be wrong. There are 13 residues in the CDR3. The V gene's germline CDR1 is SQVTM and CDR2 ANQGSEA. The chain's CDR3 is CSVTGFTNYEQYF. The CDR3 DNA follows: TGCAGCGTGACAGGTTTCACAAACTACGAGCAGTACTTC.

As regards this clone: Other nucleotide sequences in the sample specify the same CDR3. The V call is TRBV5-1, the J call TRBJ2-1, with a weak D call TRBD2 (6 bases). The CDR3 consists of 15 residues. V gave up 0 bases and J gave up 4 bases, with 11 bases separating them. Germline-derived CDR1 and CDR2 are SGHRS and YFSETQ. This CDR3 reads CASSLDSGLYNEQFF. The CDR3 nucleotides read TGCGCCAGCAGCTTGGACAGCGGGCTATACAATGAGCAGTTCTTC.

The chain joins TRBV18 to TRBJ2-2; TRBD1 might be the D (5 bases). CDR3 length: 15 amino acids. Germline values: CDR1 KGHSH, CDR2 LQKENI. The V end was cut by 3 bases, the J end by 1 base, with 9 bases between. The CDR3 nucleotides are TGTGCCAGCTCACCTCGGACACAGAACACCGGGGAGCTGTTTTTT. Encoded protein: CASSPRTQNTGELFF.

This clone came up many times. The chain recombines TRBV5-1 with TRBJ2-3; D unresolved. Germline V gene sequence: CDR1 SGHRS, CDR2 YFSETQ. The CDR3 length is 12 residues. With 1 base removed from V and 3 bases from J, the gap between germline ends came to 3 bases. The CDR3 DNA reads TGCGCCAGCAGCTTGTGGACAGATACGCAGTATTTT. It is translated as CASSLWTDTQYF.

V and J are TRBV19 and TRBJ2-7; 11 bases match TRBD2. There are 13 residues in the CDR3. Germline V gene data show CDR1 as LNHDA and CDR2 as SQIVND (reference sequence). With 6 bases clipped from V and 5 bases from J, the junction kept 3 bases outside the gene matches. CDR3 sequence reads: CASRLAGVNEQYF. The CDR3 region has the DNA TGTGCCAGTAGACTAGCGGGAGTCAACGAGCAGTACTTC.

In this sample, this clone turned up a few times. This rearrangement joins TRBV19 to TRBJ1-1; D possibly corresponds to TRBD1 (5 bases). Germline values: CDR1 LNHDA, CDR2 SQIVND (reference sequence). The CDR3 runs 13 residues. V lost 10 bases, J lost 4 bases, and 16 bases lay in between. CDR3 coding DNA: TGTGCCACCAACCGGGGCCAGGGCACTGAAGCTTTCTTT. Translating gives CATNRGQGTEAFF.

The J gene is TRBJ2-5, the V gene TRBV2; TRBD1 matches at 7 bases. This CDR3 has 14 amino acids. With V trimmed by 6 bases and J by 5 bases, 9 bases remained unmatched. Germline V gene sequence: CDR1 SNHLY, CDR2 FYNNEI. CDR3 protein: CASSHDRDKETQYF. In DNA form, the CDR3 reads TGTGCCAGCAGCCATGACAGGGACAAGGAGACCCAGTACTTC. The complete variable domain, with remaining parts taken from reference TRBV2 and TRBJ2-5, reads EPEVTQTPSHQVTQMGQEVILRCVPISNHLYFYWYRQILGQKVEFLVSFYNNEISEKSEIFDDQFSVERPDGSNFTLKIRSTKLEDSAMYFCASSHDRDKETQYFGPGTRLLVL.

The genes are TRBV30 and TRBJ2-5; 8 nucleotides match TRBD2. The CDR3 totals 14 residues. The germline V gene has CDR1 GTSNPN and CDR2 SVGIG (reference sequence). The junction had 4 bases not matched to a gene; V was cut back by 3 bases and J by 1 base. Here the CDR3 reads CAWSQRGIQETQYF. CDR3 nucleotide sequence: TGTGCCTGGAGCCAGCGGGGGATCCAAGAGACCCAGTACTTC.

J is TRBJ2-2 and V is TRBV6-1; 9 nucleotides align to TRBD2. The J segment lost 7 bases and the V segment lost 1 base, leaving 10 bases of the junction unmatched. The germline CDR1 and CDR2 sequences are MNHNS and SASEGT. This CDR3 has 17 amino acids. The CDR3 DNA is TGTGCCAGCAGTGAAGGTTTGGCGGGAGGGCCTAACGGGGAGCTGTTTTTT. It yields the protein CASSEGLAGGPNGELFF.